The 27 T cell receptor beta chains below were found in one sample sequenced in a study of T cell changes during pregnancy in multiple sclerosis. Sequenced by immunoSEQ multiplex PCR; TCRdb stores in-frame clones only, minus some. The sample includes 40,000 to 55,000 clones, roughly nine tenths of them seen just once. This specimen was CD8+ T cells from peripheral blood mononuclear cells, taken in the second trimester of pregnancy. These receptors were obtained from a female donor with multiple sclerosis, enrolled in a pregnancy study.

The chain employs TRBV19 and TRBJ2-3, with TRBD2 matching over 8 bases. Germline lookup yields CDR1 LNHDA and CDR2 SQIVND (reference sequence). This CDR3 is 15 amino acids long. The ends lost 5 bases at V and 2 bases at J; junction bases unmatched: 6. Written as DNA, the CDR3 is TGTGCCAGTAGTCTAACGGGACTAGACACAGATACGCAGTATTTT. Protein sequence: CASSLTGLDTDTQYF. Together with reference TRBV19 and TRBJ2-3, the CDR3 gives the full variable domain: DGGITQSPKYLFRKEGQNVTLSCEQNLNHDAMYWYRQDPGQGLRLIYYSQIVNDFQKGDIAEGYSVSREKKESFPLTVTSAQKNPTAFYLCASSLTGLDTDTQYFGPGTRLTVL.

The chain carries TRBV7-2 and TRBJ2-7; 11 positions match TRBD1. The CDR3 has 16 residues. V gave up 1 base and J gave up 4 bases; unmatched junction bases: 6. In germline, CDR1 is SGHTA, CDR2 FQGNSA. CDR3 in amino acids: CASSLDGTGGVYEQYF. CDR3 DNA sequence: TGTGCCAGCAGCTTAGATGGGACAGGGGGGGTTTACGAGCAGTACTTC.

The genes are TRBV7-9 and TRBJ2-3; tentative D call: TRBD1 (6 bases). The CDR3 consists of 15 residues. The germline gives CDR1 SEHNR, CDR2 FQNEAQ (reference sequence). V was trimmed by 0 bases and J by 1 base, leaving 8 bases between them. CDR3 in DNA: TGTGCCAGCAGCTTAGCCCGGACAGGCACAGATACGCAGTATTTT. This sequence encodes CASSLARTGTDTQYF.

V and J are TRBV9 and TRBJ2-1, with TRBD2 identical over 8 bases. After removal of 5 bases from V and 5 bases from J, the junction contained 12 bases not matched to a gene. CDR3 length equals 16 residues. The germline V gene encodes CDR1 SGDLS and CDR2 YYNGEE. Here the CDR3 reads CASSLGSGDAHNEQFF. DNA of the CDR3: TGTGCCAGCAGTCTGGGTAGCGGGGACGCACACAATGAGCAGTTCTTC.

The chain links TRBV7-9 to TRBJ2-5; D possibly corresponds to TRBD1 (6 bases). The germline V gene encodes CDR1 SEHNR and CDR2 FQNEAQ (reference sequence). V lost 4 bases, J lost 1 base, and 10 bases lay in between. The CDR3 contains 14 residues. CDR3 DNA sequence: TGTGCCAGCAGCTGGGACACCACCCAAGAGACCCAGTACTTC. This encodes CASSWDTTQETQYF. The variable domain in full, with the rest retrieved from reference TRBV7-9 and TRBJ2-5, is DTGVSQNPRHKITKRGQNVTFRCDPISEHNRLYWYRQTLGQGPEFLTYFQNEAQLEKSRLLSDRFSAERPKGSFSTLEIQRTEQGDSAMYLCASSWDTTQETQYFGPGTRLLVL.

The rearrangement joins TRBV27 to TRBJ2-7; 11 positions match TRBD1. Germline CDR1 is MNHEY and CDR2 is SMNVEV (reference sequence). CDR3 length equals 14 residues. V gave up 2 bases and J gave up 4 bases; unmatched junction bases: 1. The CDR3 spells CASSLGQGAYEQYF. As DNA, the CDR3 is TGTGCCAGCAGTTTAGGACAGGGGGCGTACGAGCAGTACTTC.

The gene calls are TRBV11-2 and TRBJ2-2; TRBD1 aligns across 8 bases. CDR1 and CDR2 from the germline V gene are SGHAT and FQNNGV. Germline trimming cut 5 bases from V and 1 base from J; bases unmatched to any gene: 3. CDR3 length equals 15 residues. CDR3 in amino acids: CASSPGTGNTGELFF. The CDR3 DNA follows: TGTGCCAGCAGCCCCGGGACAGGGAACACCGGGGAGCTGTTTTTT.

The sample holds a few counts of this clone. The V and J genes are TRBV30 and TRBJ1-1; 9 bases agree with TRBD1. Germline assignment: CDR1 GTSNPN and CDR2 SVGIG (reference sequence). This CDR3 region has 13 residues. The trim removed 2 bases at V and 10 bases at J, leaving 8 bases unmatched. CDR3: CAWSLLQGAGAFF. The CDR3 nucleotides read TGTGCCTGGAGTCTATTACAGGGGGCCGGAGCTTTCTTT.

This chain links TRBV6-1 with TRBJ1-5; D call uncertain. The CDR3 is 9 amino acids. Germline CDR1 MNHNS, CDR2 SASEGT. The germline V and J ends were trimmed by 8 bases and 9 bases, with 5 bases remaining between them. This chain's CDR3 is CASGRPQHF. The CDR3 bases are TGTGCCAGCGGGCGGCCCCAGCATTTT.

On this clone itself: Its ends do not fully match the called genes, so a read error is possible. The chain joins TRBV7-7 to TRBJ2-5; perhaps TRBD2 as D (5 bases). The V gene's germline CDR1 is SSHAT and CDR2 FNYEAQ (reference sequence). The CDR3 length is 14 residues. The CDR3 region has the DNA TGTGCTAGCAGCTTAGTAGCGTGGGAAGAGACCCAGTACTTC. This sequence encodes CASSLVAWEETQYF.

The V call is TRBV9, the J call TRBJ1-1; D is perhaps TRBD1 (5 bases). Germline V CDR1 and CDR2: SGDLS, YYNGEE. The V and J ends lost 0 bases and 4 bases respectively, with 13 bases between them. This CDR3 is 15 amino acids long. The CDR3 spells CASSVEPGISTEAFF. The CDR3 DNA reads TGTGCCAGCAGCGTAGAACCAGGGATCAGCACTGAAGCTTTCTTT.

This chain joins TRBV6-4 and TRBJ2-3; 8 nucleotides align to TRBD1. CDR1 is MRHNA and CDR2 is SNTAGT in the germline V gene. The CDR3 covers 14 residues. Unmatched junction bases numbered 3, after V lost 3 bases and J lost 4 bases. This CDR3 is CASSDDRGPDTQYF. Here the CDR3 DNA reads TGTGCCAGCAGTGATGACAGGGGTCCAGATACGCAGTATTTT.

The chain joins TRBV5-1 to TRBJ2-1; TRBD2 is a possible D gene (6 bases). CDR3 length: 13 residues. V lost 3 bases and J 10 bases, leaving 14 bases between the germline ends. CDR1 SGHRS and CDR2 YFSETQ come from the germline V gene. Written as DNA, the CDR3 is TGCGCCAGCAGCTCCTTTGGGGGGAACGAGCAGTTCTTC. The encoded protein is CASSSFGGNEQFF.

V and J are TRBV9 and TRBJ2-3; 12 bases line up with TRBD2. CDR3 size: 16 residues. Losses at the gene ends were 3 bases for V and 2 bases for J; bases not matched to a gene: 4. Germline V gives CDR1 SGDLS, CDR2 YYNGEE. CDR3 DNA sequence: TGTGCCAGCAGCGAGGGACTAGCGGGCTTCACAGATACGCAGTATTTT. Translated: CASSEGLAGFTDTQYF.

The chain recombines TRBV27 with TRBJ1-1; 8 positions agree with TRBD1. The CDR3 is 13 residues long. The junction had 3 bases not matched to a gene; V was cut back by 8 bases and J by 1 base. Germline V gene sequence: CDR1 MNHEY, CDR2 SMNVEV (reference sequence). CDR3 in amino acids: CASSGQENTEAFF. CDR3 coding DNA: TGTGCCAGCTCGGGACAGGAGAACACTGAAGCTTTCTTT.

The V gene is TRBV5-1, the J gene TRBJ2-7, with D possibly matching TRBD1 (6 bases). The CDR3 runs to 14 residues. Germline V gene sequence: CDR1 SGHRS, CDR2 YFSETQ. V lost 3 bases to trimming and J lost 0 bases, with 10 bases between them. This CDR3 reads CASSWTVSSYEQYF. In DNA, the CDR3 is TGCGCCAGCAGCTGGACAGTCAGCTCCTACGAGCAGTACTTC.

The chain couples TRBV15 to TRBJ2-5; 7 bases match TRBD1. This CDR3 has 17 residues. CDR1 and CDR2 from the germline V gene are LNHNV and YYDKDF (reference sequence). Unmatched junction bases numbered 20, after V lost 8 bases and J lost 5 bases. The CDR3 DNA follows: TGTGCCACCGAACGATGGGATGACAGGGTAGTTTCGGAGACCCAGTACTTC. Translation: CATERWDDRVVSETQYF. Full variable domain (outside the CDR3, taken from reference TRBV15 and TRBJ2-5): DAMVIQNPRYQVTQFGKPVTLSCSQTLNHNVMYWYQQKSSQAPKLLFHYYDKDFNNEADTPDNFQSRRPNTSFCFLDIRSPGLGDTAMYLCATERWDDRVVSETQYFGPGTRLLVL.

CDR3 nucleotide sequence: TGTGCCAGCAGCGCAAACCGGATAGCGGGGGTAATCTACGAGCAGTACTTC. Translating gives CASSANRIAGVIYEQYF. The J gene is TRBJ2-7, the V gene TRBV7-2; 9 nucleotides agree with TRBD2. Per germline, CDR1 SGHTA and CDR2 FQGNSA. After removal of 5 bases from V and 3 bases from J, the junction contained 14 bases not matched to a gene. The CDR3 sequence is 17 residues long.

Written as DNA, the CDR3 is TGTGCCAGCAGCGAATCCGGGACATCCTCCTACAATGAGCAGTTCTTC. Protein product: CASSESGTSSYNEQFF. This chain joins TRBV7-8 and TRBJ2-1; TRBD1 might be the D (6 bases). Germline loops: CDR1 SGHVS, CDR2 FQNEAQ. This CDR3 spans 16 amino acids. Trimming removed 5 bases from V and 0 bases from J, with 14 bases in between.

The rearrangement uses TRBV6-5 and TRBJ2-2, with D perhaps TRBD2 (6 bases). The CDR3 loop spans 14 amino acids. Trimming took off 8 bases at V and 1 base at J, with 11 bases between the two ends. Germline V gives CDR1 MNHEY, CDR2 SVGAGI. The CDR3 reads CASERRGNTGELFF. DNA for the CDR3: TGTGCCAGCGAAAGGCGGGGGAACACCGGGGAGCTGTTTTTT.

In DNA, the CDR3 is TGTGCCAGCAGCCCCCTGGGGGGGGTTACGCCGGGCGGGGAGCTGTTTTTT. It encodes CASSPLGGVTPGGELFF. The V and J genes are TRBV9 and TRBJ2-2, with TRBD2 matching 7 bases. V lost 4 bases to trimming and J lost 7 bases; unmatched junction nucleotides: 16. The CDR3 contains 17 residues. Germline assignment: CDR1 SGDLS and CDR2 YYNGEE.

The chain employs TRBV18 and TRBJ2-7; the D gene is possibly TRBD1 (8 bases). Germline loops: CDR1 KGHSH, CDR2 LQKENI. The ends were cut back, 6 bases at V and 2 bases at J, with 23 bases in the middle. The CDR3 loop spans 17 amino acids. DNA of the CDR3: TGTGCCAGCTCCCCCACAGGGGGGGGACAGCAGACCTACGAGCAGTACTTC. This encodes CASSPTGGGQQTYEQYF.

The V gene is TRBV7-9, the J gene TRBJ2-5; 8 nucleotides match TRBD2. The CDR3 spans 16 residues. CDR1 and CDR2 (germline): SEHNR, FQNEAQ (reference sequence). J was trimmed by 4 bases and V by 2 bases; bases with no gene match: 9. The CDR3 DNA sequence: TGTGCCAGCAGCTTATCTCGCGGGGGGATTTCAGAGACCCAGTACTTC. This gives the protein CASSLSRGGISETQYF.

The V call is TRBV5-6, the J call TRBJ2-1; 8 bases line up with TRBD2. Germline values: CDR1 SGHDT, CDR2 YYEEEE. CDR3 length equals 14 residues. V was clipped by 4 bases and J by 8 bases; unmatched bases: 8. For the CDR3, the DNA is TGTGCCAGCAGCGCGCCTACTAGCGGCCATGAGCAGTTCTTC. Protein: CASSAPTSGHEQFF.

This rearrangement joins TRBV6-5 to TRBJ1-1; TRBD1 might be the D (6 bases). CDR1 and CDR2 (germline): MNHEY, SVGAGI. The V and J ends lost 6 bases and 1 base respectively, with 12 bases between them. The CDR3 has 14 amino acids. In DNA form, the CDR3 reads TGTGCCAGCAGACAGGGTAACGGGAACACTGAAGCTTTCTTT. Its translation: CASRQGNGNTEAFF.

This clone was counted a few times. The chain recombines TRBV7-9 with TRBJ1-4; TRBD1 might be the D (6 bases). In germline, CDR1 is SEHNR, CDR2 FQNEAQ (reference sequence). The CDR3 is made up of 17 amino acids. V lost 2 bases and J lost 6, with 19 bases in between. CDR3 sequence (DNA): TGTGCCAGCAGCTTAACCCCCTCAGGGGTCGTAGATGAAAAACTGTTTTTT. It codes for CASSLTPSGVVDEKLFF.

This clone was seen just once. The chain couples TRBV29-1 to TRBJ2-3; 10 bases fit TRBD1. Germline CDR1 reads SQVTM; CDR2 reads ANQGSEA. This CDR3 has 14 amino acids. The V gene end was trimmed by 4 bases and the J gene end by 4 bases; junction bases not matched to a gene: 5. CDR3 sequence (DNA): TGCAGCGTTGGTGGGACAGGGGTTGCAGATACGCAGTATTTT. This codes for CSVGGTGVADTQYF.